The 22 T cell receptor beta chains below come from one sample, sequenced in a study of blood T cell repertoires in COVID-19. Sequencing was performed with immunoSEQ multiplex PCR; in TCRdb, only in-frame clones are kept and a portion is missing. The sample lists around 300,000 clones, 90% seen once, with 1.5% to 2% in the top ten. The source material was PBMCs or T cells enriched from blood (not recorded which). All receptors come from a woman younger than 30 with acute COVID-19.

The chain combines TRBV11-3 with TRBJ1-1, with 10 bases lining up with TRBD1. Per the germline V gene, CDR1 is SGHNT and CDR2 is YENEEA. The CDR3 extends over 18 amino acids. The ends lost 5 bases at V and 0 bases at J; junction bases unmatched: 12. CDR3 sequence reads: CASSVGQGGYSMNTEAFF. As DNA, the CDR3 is TGTGCCAGCAGCGTTGGACAGGGGGGTTACAGCATGAACACTGAAGCTTTCTTT.

The V and J genes are TRBV5-4 and TRBJ2-7; D uncertain. V lost 5 bases to trimming and J lost 2 bases, with 14 bases between them. The CDR3 length is 14 residues. CDR1 is SGHNT, CDR2 YYREEE, per germline (reference sequence). As DNA, the CDR3 is TGTGCCAGCAGACGGTCCCAGGTTACCTACGAGCAGTACTTC. Translation gives CASRRSQVTYEQYF. The variable domain in full, completed from reference TRBV5-4 and TRBJ2-7, reads ETGVTQSPTHLIKTRGQQVTLRCSSQSGHNTVSWYQQALGQGPQFIFQYYREEENGRGNFPPRFSGLQFPNYSSELNVNALELDDSALYLCASRRSQVTYEQYFGPGTRLTVT.

The CDR3 here is CASSDTPGQGWNEQFF. DNA of the CDR3: TGTGCCAGCAGTGATACCCCGGGACAGGGGTGGAATGAGCAGTTCTTC. The rearrangement uses TRBV6-1 and TRBJ2-1, with 10 nucleotides matching TRBD1. CDR1 is MNHNS, CDR2 SASEGT, per germline. After removal of 3 bases from V and 7 bases from J, the junction contained 9 bases not matched to a gene. The CDR3 runs to 16 residues.

The V gene is TRBV18, the J gene TRBJ2-2; 7 positions agree with TRBD2. The CDR3 has 17 amino acids. J lost 4 bases, V lost 1 base, and 9 bases had no gene match. CDR1 KGHSH and CDR2 LQKENI come from the germline V gene. Here the CDR3 reads CASSPRETGGTTGELFF. The CDR3 coding sequence is TGTGCCAGCTCACCACGAGAGACGGGAGGCACCACCGGGGAGCTGTTTTTT.

The rearrangement joins TRBV3-1 (or the pseudogene TRBV3-2) to TRBJ2-5, with 7 bases identical to TRBD1. This CDR3 region has 13 residues. The V gene end was trimmed by 9 bases and the J gene end by 3 bases; junction bases not matched to a gene: 7. Per germline, CDR1 LGHDT and CDR2 YNNKEL (reference sequence). Here the CDR3 reads CASSGTEKETQYF. The DNA for the CDR3 is TGTGCCAGTTCCGGGACAGAAAAAGAGACCCAGTACTTC.

The CDR3 bases are TGTGCCAGCTCAAAGCGGGAGTCACTGGTGAATGAGCAGTTCTTC. The encoded protein is CASSKRESLVNEQFF. V gene TRBV18 combines with J gene TRBJ2-1; the match to TRBD2 covers 8 bases. The V segment lost 5 bases and the J segment 7 bases; nucleotides outside the gene matches: 10. Germline values: CDR1 KGHSH, CDR2 LQKENI. The CDR3 sequence is 15 residues long.

This chain joins TRBV27 and TRBJ2-7; TRBD1 matches at 7 bases. Per the germline V gene, CDR1 is MNHEY and CDR2 is SMNVEV (reference sequence). The CDR3 runs 14 residues. Trimming cost V 5 bases and J 6 bases; bases outside gene matches: 10. CDR3 coding DNA: TGTGCCAGCAGTCCTACAGGGGCCGCGGGCGAGCAGTACTTC. The encoded protein is CASSPTGAAGEQYF.

On this clone: One end of the junction fails to match germline, which may point to a read error. The chain is built from TRBV12-3 or TRBV12-4 and TRBJ2-1, with 8 bases aligning to TRBD1. CDR3 length: 12 residues. CDR3 sequence (DNA): TGTGCCAGCAGTTTGGAGTGGGACAGGTGTGTCTTC. This encodes CASSLEWDRCVF.

V is TRBV27 and J is TRBJ1-1, with D hard to call. CDR1 is MNHEY, CDR2 SMNVEV, per germline (reference sequence). The CDR3 loop spans 13 amino acids. Trimming stripped 10 bases from V and 0 bases from J, with 12 bases between. In DNA form, the CDR3 reads TGTGCCACCCAGACTGGCTTGAACACTGAAGCTTTCTTT. This translates into CATQTGLNTEAFF.

The rearrangement links TRBV5-4 to TRBJ2-3; TRBD1 agrees at 9 bases. V dropped 0 bases and J dropped 3; count of bases not matched to a gene: 11. The CDR3 loop spans 18 amino acids. The germline V gene encodes CDR1 SGHNT and CDR2 YYREEE (reference sequence). The chain's CDR3 is CASSLARIRDRVTDTQYF. CDR3 sequence (DNA): TGTGCCAGCAGCTTGGCCAGAATCCGGGACAGGGTGACAGATACGCAGTATTTT. Drawing the rest from reference TRBV5-4 and TRBJ2-3, the complete variable domain is ETGVTQSPTHLIKTRGQQVTLRCSSQSGHNTVSWYQQALGQGPQFIFQYYREEENGRGNFPPRFSGLQFPNYSSELNVNALELDDSALYLCASSLARIRDRVTDTQYFGPGTRLTVL.

V and J are TRBV30 and TRBJ2-7; 7 nucleotides agree with TRBD2. Germline V gene sequence: CDR1 GTSNPN, CDR2 SVGIG (reference sequence). The CDR3 totals 15 residues. The V and J ends lost 0 bases and 2 bases, in that order; junction bases with no gene match: 7. The CDR3 DNA reads TGTGCCTGGAGTGTATTTGGCGGGGGAACCTACGAGCAGTACTTC. It specifies CAWSVFGGGTYEQYF.

The V and J genes are TRBV30 and TRBJ1-1; D gene unclear. This CDR3 has 13 amino acids. The ends were cut back, 2 bases at V and 4 bases at J, with 11 bases in the middle. Germline V gene sequence: CDR1 GTSNPN, CDR2 SVGIG (reference sequence). The CDR3 bases are TGTGCCTGGAGTCGCGGGGTGGCCACTGAAGCTTTCTTT. It yields the protein CAWSRGVATEAFF. The variable domain in full, with the rest retrieved from reference TRBV30 and TRBJ1-1, is SQTIHQWPATLVQPVGSPLSLECTVEGTSNPNLYWYRQAAGRGLQLLFYSVGIGQISSEVPQNLSASRPQDRQFILSSKKLLLSDSGFYLCAWSRGVATEAFFGQGTRLTVV.

The genes are TRBV28 and TRBJ2-7, with 8 bases fitting TRBD2. V dropped 5 bases and J dropped 4; count of bases not matched to a gene: 10. The CDR3 contains 15 residues. Germline-derived CDR1 and CDR2 are MDHEN and SYDVKM. CDR3: CASSTAGTRMYEQYF. CDR3 bases: TGTGCCAGCAGTACAGCCGGGACTAGGATGTACGAGCAGTACTTC.

The J gene is TRBJ2-7, the V gene TRBV9, with TRBD2 identical over 8 bases. Germline lookup yields CDR1 SGDLS and CDR2 YYNGEE. V was clipped by 3 bases and J by 3 bases; unmatched bases: 20. The CDR3 length is 19 residues. As DNA, the CDR3 is TGTGCCAGCAGCGAGGCCCCGGGTAGCGGGATTAAACAGAGCTACGAGCAGTACTTC. Protein product: CASSEAPGSGIKQSYEQYF.

This chain links TRBV4-1 with TRBJ2-1; 9 positions agree with TRBD2. The germline CDR1 and CDR2 sequences are MGHRA and YSYEKL. V lost 4 bases to trimming and J lost 5 bases; unmatched junction nucleotides: 9. The CDR3 totals 16 residues. CDR3 loop: CASSLSRAGGNNEQFF. For the CDR3, the DNA is TGCGCCAGCAGCCTCTCACGGGCGGGAGGGAACAATGAGCAGTTCTTC.

This chain joins TRBV20-1 and TRBJ2-7; TRBD1 is a possible D gene (5 bases). This CDR3 region has 14 residues. The V end lost 3 bases, the J end lost 5 bases, and 17 bases lay between the germline ends. Germline assignment: CDR1 DFQATT and CDR2 SNEGSKA (reference sequence). The CDR3, as DNA: TGCAGTGCTAGTTTCTTGGGCAGGGCTAACGAGCAGTACTTC. It is translated as CSASFLGRANEQYF.

The V and J genes are TRBV5-6 and TRBJ1-1, with 8 bases that match TRBD1. CDR3 length: 13 amino acids. Losses at the gene ends were 3 bases for V and 6 bases for J; bases not matched to a gene: 4. Per the germline V gene, CDR1 is SGHDT and CDR2 is YYEEEE. In DNA form, the CDR3 reads TGTGCCAGCAGCTCGACAGGGGTTTCTGAAGCTTTCTTT. Translating it yields CASSSTGVSEAFF.

V usage is TRBV28 and J usage is TRBJ2-3; unclear D gene. In germline, CDR1 is MDHEN, CDR2 SYDVKM. The CDR3 runs 12 residues. Trimming removed 2 bases at V and 3 bases at J, with 3 bases between. The CDR3 nucleotides read TGTGCCAGCAGTTTACTAACAGATACGCAGTATTTT. Amino acid sequence: CASSLLTDTQYF.

V is TRBV7-9 and J is TRBJ1-3; 7 positions match TRBD1. Germline-derived CDR1 and CDR2 are SEHNR and FQNEAQ (reference sequence). This CDR3 is 15 amino acids long. Losses at the gene ends were 5 bases for V and 2 bases for J; bases not matched to a gene: 6. The CDR3 region is CASSLLTGPGNTIYF. The CDR3 DNA follows: TGTGCCAGCAGCCTATTGACAGGGCCTGGAAACACCATATATTTT.

The J gene is TRBJ1-6, the V gene TRBV30, with D tentatively TRBD1 (5 bases). CDR1 and CDR2 from the germline V gene are GTSNPN and SVGIG (reference sequence). Deletions cut 5 bases from V and 5 bases from J, with 19 bases between. The CDR3 runs to 16 residues. This CDR3 is CAWGSRGGPDNSPLHF. As DNA, the CDR3 is TGTGCCTGGGGAAGCCGCGGGGGACCGGATAATTCACCCCTCCACTTT.

This clone occurred once. This chain joins TRBV5-6 and TRBJ2-4; D is perhaps TRBD1 (5 bases). Germline V gene sequence: CDR1 SGHDT, CDR2 YYEEEE. This CDR3 contains 12 residues. The V end was cut by 0 bases, the J end by 13 bases, with 11 bases between. The CDR3 DNA is TGTGCCAGCAGCTTGGTTGGGGCCAAGCAGTACTTC. It is translated as CASSLVGAKQYF.

The chain uses TRBV18 and TRBJ1-4, with D uncertain. Germline CDR1 is KGHSH and CDR2 is LQKENI. V lost 3 bases to trimming and J lost 6 bases, with 11 bases between them. The CDR3 consists of 14 residues. In DNA, the CDR3 is TGTGCCAGCTCACCCCAGATCGATCATGAAAAACTGTTTTTT. Its protein is CASSPQIDHEKLFF.